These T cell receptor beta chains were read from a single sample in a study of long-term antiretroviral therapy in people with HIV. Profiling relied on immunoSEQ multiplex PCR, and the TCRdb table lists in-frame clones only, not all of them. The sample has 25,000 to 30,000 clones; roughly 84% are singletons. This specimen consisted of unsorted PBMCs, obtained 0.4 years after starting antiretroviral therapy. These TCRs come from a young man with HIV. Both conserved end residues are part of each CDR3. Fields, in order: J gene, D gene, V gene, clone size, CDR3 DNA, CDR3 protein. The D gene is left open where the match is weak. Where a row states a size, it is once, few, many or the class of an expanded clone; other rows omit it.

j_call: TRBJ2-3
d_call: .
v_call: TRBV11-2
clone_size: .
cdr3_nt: TGTGCCAGCAGCTTGGGAAGCACAGATACGCAGTATTTT
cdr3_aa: CASSLGSTDTQYF

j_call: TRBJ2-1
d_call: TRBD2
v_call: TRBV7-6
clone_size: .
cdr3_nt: TGTGCCAGCAGCTTAATGCACGGGACTAGCGGGATAGGTGCCTTCAATGAGCAGTTCTTC
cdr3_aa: CASSLMHGTSGIGAFNEQFF

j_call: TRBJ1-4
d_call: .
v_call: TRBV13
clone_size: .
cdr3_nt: TGTGCCAGCAGCTTAGGTGGGGGGCCGACTAATGAAAAACTGTTTTTT
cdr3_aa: CASSLGGGPTNEKLFF

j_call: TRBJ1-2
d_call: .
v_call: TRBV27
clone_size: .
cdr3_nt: TGTGCCAGCAGCTTAGGAAGCATACCCTATGGCTACACCTTC
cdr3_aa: CASSLGSIPYGYTF

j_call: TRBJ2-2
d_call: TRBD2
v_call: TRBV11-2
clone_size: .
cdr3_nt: TGTGCCAGCAGCCATAGCGGGAACGTCGGGGAGCTGTTTTTT
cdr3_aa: CASSHSGNVGELFF

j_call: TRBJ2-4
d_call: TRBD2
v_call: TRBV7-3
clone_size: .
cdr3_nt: TGTGCCAGCAGCCCCGAAGGGACTAGCGGGGGCCTTCAGTACTTC
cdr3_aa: CASSPEGTSGGLQYF

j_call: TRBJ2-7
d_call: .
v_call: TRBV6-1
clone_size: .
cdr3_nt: TGTGCCAGTCGGGTAAGCACCGGACCCTACGAGCAGTACTTC
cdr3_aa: CASRVSTGPYEQYF

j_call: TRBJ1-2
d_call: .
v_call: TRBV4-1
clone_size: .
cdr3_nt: TGCGCCAGCAGCCAAGAGCGATCAATTGGGGGCTACACCTTC
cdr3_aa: CASSQERSIGGYTF

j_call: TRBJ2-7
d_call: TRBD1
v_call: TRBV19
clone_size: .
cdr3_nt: TGTGCCAGCGGGACAGGGAGGTACGAGCAGTACTTC
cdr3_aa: CASGTGRYEQYF

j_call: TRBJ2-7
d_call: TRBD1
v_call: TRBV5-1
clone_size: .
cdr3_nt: TGCGCCAGCAGCTTCGGGACAGGGACCTACGAGCAGTACTTC
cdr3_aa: CASSFGTGTYEQYF

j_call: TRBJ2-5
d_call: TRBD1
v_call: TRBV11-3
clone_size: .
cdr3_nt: TGTGCCAGCAGCTCTCAGGGGGAAGAGACCCAGTACTTC
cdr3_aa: CASSSQGEETQYF

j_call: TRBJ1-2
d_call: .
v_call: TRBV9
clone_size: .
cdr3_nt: TGTGCCAGCAGCGTAGCTTCAGGGAACTATGGCTACACCTTC
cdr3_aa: CASSVASGNYGYTF

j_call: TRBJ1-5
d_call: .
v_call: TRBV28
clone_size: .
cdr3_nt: TGTGCCAGCAGTTCCACCAATCAGCCCCAGCATTTT
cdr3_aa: CASSSTNQPQHF

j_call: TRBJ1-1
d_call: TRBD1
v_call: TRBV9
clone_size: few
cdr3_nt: TGTGCCAGCAGCGTGGGGACAGGGGCGAACACTGAAGCTTTCTTT
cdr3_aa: CASSVGTGANTEAFF

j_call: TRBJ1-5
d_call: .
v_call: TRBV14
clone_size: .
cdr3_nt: TGTGCCAGCAGCCAGGGACCTGGCCTACAGCATTTT
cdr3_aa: CASSQGPGLQHF

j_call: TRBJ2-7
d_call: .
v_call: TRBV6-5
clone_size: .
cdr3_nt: TGTGCCAGCAGTTACCTCGGGTCCTACGAGCAGTACTTC
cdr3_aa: CASSYLGSYEQYF

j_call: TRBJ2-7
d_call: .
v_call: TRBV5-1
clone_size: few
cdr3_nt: TGCGCCAGCAGCGGCGAGAGCTCCTACGAGCAGTACTTC
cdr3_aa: CASSGESSYEQYF

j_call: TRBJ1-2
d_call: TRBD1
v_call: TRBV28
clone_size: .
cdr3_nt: TGTGCCAGCAGTTTACCTGACAGGGCGACCTATGGCTACACCTTC
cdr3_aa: CASSLPDRATYGYTF

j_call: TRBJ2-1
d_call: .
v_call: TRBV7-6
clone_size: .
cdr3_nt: TGTGCCAGCAGCCCCGACAGGACTAACTACAATGAGCAGTTCTTC
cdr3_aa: CASSPDRTNYNEQFF

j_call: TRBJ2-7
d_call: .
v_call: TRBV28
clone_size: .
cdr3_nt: TGTGCCAGCAGTCTCTCGGATGAGCAGTACTTC
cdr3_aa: CASSLSDEQYF

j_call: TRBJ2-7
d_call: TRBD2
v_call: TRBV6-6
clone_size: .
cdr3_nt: TGTGCCAGCAGACTCCTGGGGGGGATCGAGCAGTACTTC
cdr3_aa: CASRLLGGIEQYF

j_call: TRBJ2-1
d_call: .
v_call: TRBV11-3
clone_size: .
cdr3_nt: TGTGCCAGCAGCTGGAGGGGGGGCCGATACAATGAGCAGTTCTTC
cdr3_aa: CASSWRGGRYNEQFF

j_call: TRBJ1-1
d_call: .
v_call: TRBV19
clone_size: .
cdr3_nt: TGTGCCGAGAATCCGGGACATCCTGAAGCTTTCTTT
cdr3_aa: CAENPGHPEAFF

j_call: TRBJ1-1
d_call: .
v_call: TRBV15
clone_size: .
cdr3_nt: TGTGCCACCAGCAGAGTCGGGGGGGTAAAGAACACTGAAGCTTTCTTT
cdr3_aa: CATSRVGGVKNTEAFF

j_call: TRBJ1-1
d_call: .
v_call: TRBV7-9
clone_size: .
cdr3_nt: TGTGCCAGCAGCTTAGAAGCTACCCGGGGGAACACTGAAGCTTTCTTT
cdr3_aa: CASSLEATRGNTEAFF

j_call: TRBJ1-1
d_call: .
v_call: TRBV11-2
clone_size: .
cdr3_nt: TGTGCCAGCAGCCCTGGTGGGGGAGAAGCTTTCTTT
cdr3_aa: CASSPGGGEAFF

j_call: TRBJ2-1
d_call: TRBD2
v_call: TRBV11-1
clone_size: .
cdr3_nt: TGTGCCAGCAGCTCACTAGCGGGAGCCGTCTCCTACAATGAGCAGTTCTTC
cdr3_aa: CASSSLAGAVSYNEQFF